The present T cell receptor beta chain was sequenced within a study of early stage breast cancer tumors (dated by TCRdb to the late 2010s). Concerning the study at large: Of the approximately 15 invasive breast tumors, about a dozen were found to be estrogen receptor-positive, progesterone receptor-positive and HER2-negative. A total of about 2.9 million templates, representing roughly 1,100,000 unique clonotypes, were detected across all samples. About 70% of the 12 ER+/PR+/HER2- tumors were invasive ductal carcinomas, while the other four were invasive lobular carcinomas. On average, each sample got 7.5 to 10-fold read coverage.

A note on this clone: The antigen it binds to is not known. It has no much larger one-base neighbor in the sample; base qualities were not kept.

On the study overall, not on this receptor specifically: Chain pairing and functional markers such as CD4, CD8 and FOXP3 were missed by bulk genomic DNA sequencing of unsorted cells. The small cohort size prevented analysis by tumor subtype. Repertoires from blood and normal breast were more alike than repertoires from blood and tumor, and in about 90% of the 16 patients, comparing each tissue with blood separated tumor from normal. Enriched TCRB sequences shared across patients were mostly commonly generated sequences, unlikely to play an important role in the tumor microenvironment. Compared with adjacent normal breast tissue, tumors had roughly 2.5-fold higher T cell density and higher clonality.

Each sample was amplified in two independent genomic DNA replicates, using about 0.52 ug for blood and around 1.4 ug for tumor or normal breast. Following the manufacturer's instructions, the ImmunoSeq Intro kit was used to carry out TCRB sequencing on genomic DNA. Multiplex PCR was run for about 30 cycles using proprietary primers and spike-in control sequences for absolute quantification. Single-end 150-bp reads were used to sequence an 87-bp fragment spanning the CDR3 and the flanking V and J genes. Seven samples, with two replicates for each sample, were multiplexed per lane of an Illumina MiSeq using version 3.0 chemistry. As for the authors' bioinformatics: The vendor's proprietary pipeline processed the raw data and merged both replicates into a single result for each sample. A clonotype was defined as productive rearrangements that share the same V-gene family, CDR3 amino acid sequence and J-gene segment. Clonality was calculated as 1 minus the normalized Shannon entropy (Pielou evenness) of TCRB abundances. T cell density was estimated as total templates divided by the number of input cells, with the number of input cells inferred from the DNA input amount. Total repertoire diversity and clonality were estimated with Recon using default parameters. Tumor-enriched clonotypes were defined as having over 0.1% abundance in tumor and at least 32-fold higher abundance than in normal breast. The immuneACCESS repertoire file appears here via TCRdb, limited to in-frame rearrangements. These files lack a portion of the clones; in checked studies, under half of the deficit traces to unresolved V genes, and the cause of the others is not known. From that table come the V and J calls and clone size; the DNA was used to work out D and trimming. For this sample there are fewer than 90,000 clones; around four fifths appear just once. The ten largest clones take up roughly 3.5% of the sample.

The study profiled bulk TCR beta-chain repertoires in matched peripheral blood, tumor and adjacent normal breast tissue taken from about 15 patients with early-stage breast cancer. Before surgery, roughly 4.5-11 mL of whole blood was collected in EDTA tubes and processed within 2 hours. Peripheral blood mononuclear cells were isolated by Ficoll-Paque centrifugation in SepMate-50 tubes. For storage in liquid nitrogen, PBMCs were cryopreserved as aliquots of about 1.9 to 4 million cells in approximately 90% FBS with roughly 10% DMSO. The Qiagen AllPrep DNA/RNA Mini kit was used to extract genomic DNA. Deletion took 0 bases off V and 9 bases off J, with a span of 9 bases between the germline ends. Measured from the cysteine to the phenylalanine, the CDR3 is 13 residues long. Of all the DNA, just the CDR3 is kept, 39 bases in frame from base 1. The germline V gene sets CDR1 to SGHRS and CDR2 to YFSETQ.

Material for sequencing was blood. The chain uses TRBV5-1 and TRBJ2-2; tentative D gene TRBD1, with 5 bases matching. This TCR derives from a person between 60 and 69 years old with breast cancer. The nucleotide sequence reads TGCGCCAGCAGCTTGGAAGGGGATTGGGAGCTGTTTTTT. Its protein is CASSLEGDWELFF. Reference TRBV5-1 and TRBJ2-2 genes cover what lies past the CDR3, so the full variable domain is KAGVTQTPRYLIKTRGQQVTLSCSPISGHRSVSWYQQTPGQGLQFLFEYFSETQRNKGNFPGRFSGRQFSNSRSEMNVSTLELGDSALYLCASSLEGDWELFFGEGSRLTVL.